Reported below is one T cell receptor beta chain. Antigen unknown. Produced via immunoSEQ multiplex PCR; TCRdb's table is partial and in-frame only. The table records fewer than 100,000 clones, more than 75% of them present only once. This record belongs to a study of OX40 agonist ivuxolimab in advanced cancers. The overall study: Patients in dose escalation had liver, melanoma, kidney or head and neck cancers.

Regarding the study as a whole: Some nonresponders also had low normalized T-cell clonal expansion. Individuals who were partial responders at 0.1-3.0 mg/kg had clonal expansion that ranked among the lowest.

Sequencing was performed on CD4+ or CD8+ T cells sorted from blood, taken in a trial of the OX40 agonist ivuxolimab. This TCR was sampled from an adult with an advanced solid tumor such as melanoma, head and neck, liver or kidney cancer.

CDR3 amino acids: CASSLAGTGDTEAFF. The CDR3 DNA follows: TGCGCCAGCAGCTTGGCTGGGACGGGGGACACTGAAGCTTTCTTT. The V gene is TRBV5-1, the J gene TRBJ1-1; a weak D match, TRBD1 (5 bases). Per the germline V gene, CDR1 is SGHRS and CDR2 is YFSETQ. V lost 0 bases and J lost 3, with 12 bases in between. The CDR3 is 15 amino acids.